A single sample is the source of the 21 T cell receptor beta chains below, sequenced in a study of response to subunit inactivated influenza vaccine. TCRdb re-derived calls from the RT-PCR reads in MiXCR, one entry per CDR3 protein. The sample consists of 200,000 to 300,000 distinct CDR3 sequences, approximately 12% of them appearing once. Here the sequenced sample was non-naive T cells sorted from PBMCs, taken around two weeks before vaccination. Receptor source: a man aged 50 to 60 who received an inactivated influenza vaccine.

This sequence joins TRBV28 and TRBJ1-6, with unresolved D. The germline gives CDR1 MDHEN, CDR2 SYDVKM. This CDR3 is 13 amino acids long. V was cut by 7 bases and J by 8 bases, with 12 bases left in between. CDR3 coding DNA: TGTGCCAGCACTAAGGGTTTTTATTCACCCCTCCACTTT. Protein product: CASTKGFYSPLHF. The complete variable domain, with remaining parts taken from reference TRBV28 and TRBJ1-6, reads DVKVTQSSRYLVKRTGEKVFLECVQDMDHENMFWYRQDPGLGLRLIYFSYDVKMKEKGDIPEGYSVSREKKERFSLILESASTNQTSMYLCASTKGFYSPLHFGNGTRLTVT.

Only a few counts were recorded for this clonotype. This chain's CDR3 is CASRAGTGTNEQYF. The CDR3 DNA is TGTGCCAGCAGGGCCGGGACAGGGACCAACGAGCAGTACTTC. The gene calls are TRBV12-3 or TRBV12-4 and TRBJ2-7, with TRBD1 matching 9 bases. The J segment lost 5 bases and the V segment lost 6 bases, leaving 8 bases of the junction unmatched. The CDR3 loop spans 14 amino acids.

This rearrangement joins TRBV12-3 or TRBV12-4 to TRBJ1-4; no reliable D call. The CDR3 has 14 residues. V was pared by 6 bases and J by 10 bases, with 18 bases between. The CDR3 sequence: CASRPGLPAGKLFF. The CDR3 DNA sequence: TGTGCCAGCAGACCTGGACTGCCTGCCGGAAAACTGTTTTTT.

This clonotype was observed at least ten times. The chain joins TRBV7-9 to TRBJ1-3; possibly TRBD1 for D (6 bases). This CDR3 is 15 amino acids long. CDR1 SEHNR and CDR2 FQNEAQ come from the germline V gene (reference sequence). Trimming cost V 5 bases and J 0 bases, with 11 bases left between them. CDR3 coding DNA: TGTGCCAGCAGCCAATACAGGGCCTCTGGAAACACCATATATTTT. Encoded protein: CASSQYRASGNTIYF.

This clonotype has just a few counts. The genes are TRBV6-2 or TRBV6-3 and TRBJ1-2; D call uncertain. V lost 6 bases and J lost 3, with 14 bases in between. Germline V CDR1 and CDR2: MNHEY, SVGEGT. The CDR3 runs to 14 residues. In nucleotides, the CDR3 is TGTGCCAGCAGCTCCGGAGCCCAGGACTATGGCTACACCTTC. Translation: CASSSGAQDYGYTF.

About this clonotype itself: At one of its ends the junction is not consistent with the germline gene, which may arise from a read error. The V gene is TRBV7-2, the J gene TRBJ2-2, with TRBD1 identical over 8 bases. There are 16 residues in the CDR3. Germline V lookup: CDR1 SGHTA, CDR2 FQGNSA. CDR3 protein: CASSLRRQGNSGELFF. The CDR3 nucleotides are TGTGCCAGCAGCCTCCGAAGACAGGGGAACTCCGGGGAGCTGTTTTTT.

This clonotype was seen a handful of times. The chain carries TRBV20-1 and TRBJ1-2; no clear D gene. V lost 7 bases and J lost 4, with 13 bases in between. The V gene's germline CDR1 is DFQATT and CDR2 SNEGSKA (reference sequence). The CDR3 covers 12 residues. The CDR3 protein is CSVSGLIYGYTF. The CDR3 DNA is TGCAGTGTTTCCGGACTCATCTATGGCTACACCTTC.

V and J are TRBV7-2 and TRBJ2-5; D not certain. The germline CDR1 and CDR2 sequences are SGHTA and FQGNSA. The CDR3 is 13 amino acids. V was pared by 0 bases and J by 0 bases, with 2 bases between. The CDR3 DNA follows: TGTGCCAGCAGCTTAGCGAACCAAGAGACCCAGTACTTC. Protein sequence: CASSLANQETQYF.

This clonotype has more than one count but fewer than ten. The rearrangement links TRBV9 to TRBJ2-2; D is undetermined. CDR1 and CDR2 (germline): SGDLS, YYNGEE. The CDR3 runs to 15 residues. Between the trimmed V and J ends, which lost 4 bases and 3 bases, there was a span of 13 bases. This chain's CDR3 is CASSPGRHDTGELFF. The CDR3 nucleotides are TGTGCCAGCAGCCCAGGCCGACACGACACCGGGGAGCTGTTTTTT.

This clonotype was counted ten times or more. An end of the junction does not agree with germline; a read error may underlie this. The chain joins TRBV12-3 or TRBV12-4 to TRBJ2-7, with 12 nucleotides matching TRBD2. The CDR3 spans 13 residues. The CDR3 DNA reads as TGTGCCAGCAGTCTAGCGGGAGGGCTCGAGCAGTACTTC. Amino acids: CASSLAGGLEQYF.

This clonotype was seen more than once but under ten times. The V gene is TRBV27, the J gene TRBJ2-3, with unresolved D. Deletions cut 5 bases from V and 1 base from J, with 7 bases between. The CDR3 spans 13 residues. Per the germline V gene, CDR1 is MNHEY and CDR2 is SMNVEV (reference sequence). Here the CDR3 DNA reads TGTGCCAGCAGTAAGTTGGGCACAGATACGCAGTATTTT. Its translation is CASSKLGTDTQYF.

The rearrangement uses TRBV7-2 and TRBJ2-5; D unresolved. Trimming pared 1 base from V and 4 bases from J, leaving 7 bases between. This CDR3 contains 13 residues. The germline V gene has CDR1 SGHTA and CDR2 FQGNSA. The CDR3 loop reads CASSLDRRETQYF. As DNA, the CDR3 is TGTGCCAGCAGCTTAGATAGGAGAGAGACCCAGTACTTC. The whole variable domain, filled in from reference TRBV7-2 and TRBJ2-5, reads GAGVSQSPSNKVTEKGKDVELRCDPISGHTALYWYRQSLGQGLEFLIYFQGNSAPDKSGLPSDRFSAERTGGSVSTLTIQRTQQEDSAVYLCASSLDRRETQYFGPGTRLLVL.

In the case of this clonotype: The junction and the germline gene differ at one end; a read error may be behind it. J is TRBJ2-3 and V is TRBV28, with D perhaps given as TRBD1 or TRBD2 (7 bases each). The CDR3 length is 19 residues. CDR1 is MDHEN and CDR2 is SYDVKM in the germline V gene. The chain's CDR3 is CASSLKGEGAWRGTDMQYF. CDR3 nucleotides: TGTGCCAGCAGTTTAAAGGGGGAGGGGGCGTGGAGGGGCACAGATATGCAGTATTTT.

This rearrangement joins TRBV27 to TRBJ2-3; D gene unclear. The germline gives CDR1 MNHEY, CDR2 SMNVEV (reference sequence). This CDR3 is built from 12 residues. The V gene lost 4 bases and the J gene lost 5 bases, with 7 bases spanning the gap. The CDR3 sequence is CASSSQEDTQYF. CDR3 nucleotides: TGTGCCAGCAGTTCCCAAGAAGATACGCAGTATTTT.

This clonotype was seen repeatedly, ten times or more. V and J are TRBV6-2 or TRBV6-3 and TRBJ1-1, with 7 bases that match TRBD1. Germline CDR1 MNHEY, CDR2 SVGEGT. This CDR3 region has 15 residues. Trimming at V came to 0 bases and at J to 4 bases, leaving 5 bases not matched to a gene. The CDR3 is CASSYSTGRGTEAFF. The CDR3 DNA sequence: TGTGCCAGCAGTTACTCGACAGGGAGAGGCACTGAAGCTTTCTTT.

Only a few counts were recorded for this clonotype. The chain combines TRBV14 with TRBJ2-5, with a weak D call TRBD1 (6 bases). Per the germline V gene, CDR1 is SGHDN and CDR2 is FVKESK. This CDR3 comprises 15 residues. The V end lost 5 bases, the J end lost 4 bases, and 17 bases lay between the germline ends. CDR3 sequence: CASSRSRGRGETQYF. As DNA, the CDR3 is TGTGCCAGCAGCAGAAGCAGGGGCAGGGGAGAGACCCAGTACTTC.

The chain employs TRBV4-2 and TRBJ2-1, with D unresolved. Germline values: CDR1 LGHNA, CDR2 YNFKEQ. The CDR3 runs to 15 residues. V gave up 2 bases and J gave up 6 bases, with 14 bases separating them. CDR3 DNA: TGTGCCAGCAGCCAATCGGCCTCGAACCTCAATGAGCAGTTCTTC. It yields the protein CASSQSASNLNEQFF.

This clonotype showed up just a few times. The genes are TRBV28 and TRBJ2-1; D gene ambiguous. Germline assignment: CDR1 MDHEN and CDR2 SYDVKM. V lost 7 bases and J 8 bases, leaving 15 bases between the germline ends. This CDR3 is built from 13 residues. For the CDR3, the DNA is TGTGCCAGCACAGCGTACGGTTGGGATGAGCAGTTCTTC. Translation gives CASTAYGWDEQFF.

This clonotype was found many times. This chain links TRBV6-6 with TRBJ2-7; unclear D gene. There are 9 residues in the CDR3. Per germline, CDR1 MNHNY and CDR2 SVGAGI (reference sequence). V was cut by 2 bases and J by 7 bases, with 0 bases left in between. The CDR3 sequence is CASSYEQYF. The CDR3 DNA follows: TGTGCCAGCAGTTACGAGCAGTACTTC.

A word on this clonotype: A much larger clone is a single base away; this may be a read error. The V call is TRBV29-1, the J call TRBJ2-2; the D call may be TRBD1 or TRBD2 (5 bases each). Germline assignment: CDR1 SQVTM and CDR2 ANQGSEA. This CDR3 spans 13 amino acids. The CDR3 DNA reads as TGCTGCGTGGCCCGGGGCCTTCCCGGGGAGCTGTTTTTT. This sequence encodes CCVARGLPGELFF.

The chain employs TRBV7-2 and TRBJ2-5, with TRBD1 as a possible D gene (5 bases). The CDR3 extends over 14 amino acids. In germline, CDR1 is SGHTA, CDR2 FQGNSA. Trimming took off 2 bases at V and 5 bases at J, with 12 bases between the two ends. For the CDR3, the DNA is TGTGCCAGCAGCTTACAGGATTCAGGGGAGACCCAGTACTTC. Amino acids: CASSLQDSGETQYF.